This T cell receptor beta chain was captured in a study of tumor and adjacent non-tumor tissue in lung cancer. TCRbeta libraries were built with three rounds of nested PCR, modified from ARM-PCR. A single record per CDR3 protein comes from TCRdb applying MiXCR to the multiplex PCR reads. Of 52,000 or so distinct CDR3 sequences in the sample, 74% were seen once. The template was RNA from unsorted bulk tissue. The normal lung tissue was taken more than 3 cm from the tumor edge. The germline gives CDR1 MNHNS, CDR2 SASEGT. This CDR3 spans 15 amino acids. Worth noting for this clonotype: A junction end diverges from the germline sequence, so it may reflect a read error.

The rearrangement uses TRBV6-1 and TRBJ2-6, with TRBD1 matching 7 bases. Material for sequencing was distant non-tumor lung tissue. The TCR was taken from a woman aged 60 to 75 with non-small cell lung cancer. The CDR3: CASSPQTEGANVLTF. The CDR3 bases are TGTGCCAGCAGCCCCCAAACCGAGGGGGCCAATGTCCTGACTTTC.